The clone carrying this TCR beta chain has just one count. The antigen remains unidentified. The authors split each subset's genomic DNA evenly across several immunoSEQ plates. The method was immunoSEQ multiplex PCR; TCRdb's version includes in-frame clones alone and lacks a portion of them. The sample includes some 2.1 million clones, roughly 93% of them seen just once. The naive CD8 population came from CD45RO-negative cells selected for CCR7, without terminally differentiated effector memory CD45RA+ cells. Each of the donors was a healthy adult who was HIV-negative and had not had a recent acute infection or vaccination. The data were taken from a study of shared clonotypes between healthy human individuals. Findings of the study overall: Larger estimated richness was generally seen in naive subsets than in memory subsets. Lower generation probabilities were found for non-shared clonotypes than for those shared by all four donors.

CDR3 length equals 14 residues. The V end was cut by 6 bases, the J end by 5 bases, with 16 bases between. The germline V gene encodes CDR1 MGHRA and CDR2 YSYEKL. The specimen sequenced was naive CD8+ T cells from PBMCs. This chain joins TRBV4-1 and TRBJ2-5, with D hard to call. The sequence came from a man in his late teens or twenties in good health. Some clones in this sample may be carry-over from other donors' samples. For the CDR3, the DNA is TGCGCCAGCAGTCAAAACATAAACCCCGAGACCCAGTACTTC. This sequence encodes CASSQNINPETQYF.